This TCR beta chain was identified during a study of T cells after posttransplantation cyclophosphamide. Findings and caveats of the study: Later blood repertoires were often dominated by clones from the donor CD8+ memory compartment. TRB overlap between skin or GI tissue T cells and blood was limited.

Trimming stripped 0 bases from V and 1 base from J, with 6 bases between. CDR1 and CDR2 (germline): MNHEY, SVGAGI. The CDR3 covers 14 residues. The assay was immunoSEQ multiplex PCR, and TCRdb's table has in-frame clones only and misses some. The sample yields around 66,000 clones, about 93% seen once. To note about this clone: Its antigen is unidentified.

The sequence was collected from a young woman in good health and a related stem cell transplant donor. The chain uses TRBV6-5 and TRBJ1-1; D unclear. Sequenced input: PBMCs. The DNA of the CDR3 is TGTGCCAGCAGTTACTCGTACAGGAACACTGAAGCTTTCTTT. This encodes CASSYSYRNTEAFF.